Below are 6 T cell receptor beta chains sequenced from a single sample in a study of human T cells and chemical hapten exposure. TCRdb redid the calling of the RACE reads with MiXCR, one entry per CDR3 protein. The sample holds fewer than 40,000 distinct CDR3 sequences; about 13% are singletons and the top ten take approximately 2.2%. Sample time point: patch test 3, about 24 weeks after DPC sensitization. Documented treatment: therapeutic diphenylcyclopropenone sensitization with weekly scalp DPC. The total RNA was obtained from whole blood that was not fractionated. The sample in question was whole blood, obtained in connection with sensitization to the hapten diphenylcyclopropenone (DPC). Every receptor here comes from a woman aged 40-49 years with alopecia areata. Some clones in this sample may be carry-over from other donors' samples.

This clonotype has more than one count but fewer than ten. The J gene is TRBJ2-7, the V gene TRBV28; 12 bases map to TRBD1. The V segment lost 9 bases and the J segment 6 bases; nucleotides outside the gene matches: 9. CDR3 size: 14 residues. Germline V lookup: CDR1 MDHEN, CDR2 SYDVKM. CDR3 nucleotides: TGTGCCAGTCTACCGGGACAGGGGGCGAGCGAGCAGTACTTC. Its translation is CASLPGQGASEQYF.

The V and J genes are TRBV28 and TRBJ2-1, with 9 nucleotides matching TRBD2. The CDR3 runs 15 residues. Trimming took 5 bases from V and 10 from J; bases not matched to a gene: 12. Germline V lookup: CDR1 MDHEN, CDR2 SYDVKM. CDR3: CASSTAGTSKYEQFF. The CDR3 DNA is TGTGCCAGCAGTACGGCCGGGACTAGCAAGTACGAGCAGTTCTTC. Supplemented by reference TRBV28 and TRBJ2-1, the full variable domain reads DVKVTQSSRYLVKRTGEKVFLECVQDMDHENMFWYRQDPGLGLRLIYFSYDVKMKEKGDIPEGYSVSREKKERFSLILESASTNQTSMYLCASSTAGTSKYEQFFGPGTRLTVL.

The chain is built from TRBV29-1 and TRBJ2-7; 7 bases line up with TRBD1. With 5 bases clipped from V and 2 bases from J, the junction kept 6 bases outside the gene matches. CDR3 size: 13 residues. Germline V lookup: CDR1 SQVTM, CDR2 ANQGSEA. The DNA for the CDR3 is TGCAGCGTTAGCCCGACAGGGACCTACGAGCAGTACTTC. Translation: CSVSPTGTYEQYF.

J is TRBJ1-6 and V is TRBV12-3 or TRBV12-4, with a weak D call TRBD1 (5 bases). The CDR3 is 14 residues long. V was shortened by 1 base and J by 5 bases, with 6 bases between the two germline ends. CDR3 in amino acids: CASSLGQHNSPLHF. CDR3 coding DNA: TGTGCCAGCAGTTTAGGACAGCATAATTCACCCCTCCACTTT.

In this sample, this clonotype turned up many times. Here the CDR3 reads CASSQVDIPGNTIYF. The CDR3 region has the DNA TGCGCCAGCAGTCAAGTAGACATACCTGGAAACACCATATATTTT. The V gene is TRBV10-2, the J gene TRBJ1-3; D ambiguous. V was pared by 5 bases and J by 2 bases, with 13 bases between. The CDR3 is 15 residues long. Per germline, CDR1 WSHSY and CDR2 SAAADI.

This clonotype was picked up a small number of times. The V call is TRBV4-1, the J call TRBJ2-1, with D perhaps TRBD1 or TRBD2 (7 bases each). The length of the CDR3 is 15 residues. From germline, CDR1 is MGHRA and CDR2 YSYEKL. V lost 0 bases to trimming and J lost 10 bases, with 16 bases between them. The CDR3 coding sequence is TGCGCCAGCAGCCAAGAGGAGGCAGGGGGGGGAGAGCAGTTCTTC. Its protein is CASSQEEAGGGEQFF.